This TCR beta chain was sequenced in a study of T-cell reconstitution after alpha-beta-depleted transplantation in children. This CDR3 has 12 amino acids. V was clipped by 5 bases and J by 7 bases, with 9 bases between them. CDR1 and CDR2 from the germline V gene are WSHSY and SAAADI. Unique molecular identifiers were incorporated when the TCRbeta library was constructed. One entry per CDR3 protein, called by TCRdb with MiXCR from the PCR reads. The repertoire holds roughly 100,000 distinct CDR3 sequences, with about 8% as singletons. This clonotype was seen at least ten times. This TCR came from a human donor who donated a stem cell graft to a child with congenital amegakaryocytic thrombocytopenia. This specimen consisted of PBMCs from the stem cell graft donor, obtained from the stem cell graft. V is TRBV10-2 and J is TRBJ2-1; D perhaps matches TRBD2 (5 bases). This CDR3 is CASSSGVNEQFF. The CDR3 coding sequence is TGCGCCAGCAGTAGCGGCGTGAATGAGCAGTTCTTC.